A selection of T cell receptor beta chains follows, all from one sample in a study of tumor-infiltrating lymphocytes in primary liver carcinoma. Via MiXCR, TCRdb re-called the multiplex PCR reads, giving one row per CDR3 protein. Here the sample spans about 110,000 distinct CDR3 sequences, roughly 69% being singletons. The sample taken for sequencing was liver tumor tissue from sampling region 1. The receptors originated from a woman aged 55-75 years with primary liver carcinoma and hepatitis B virus infection. The CDR3 runs from the conserved cysteine through the conserved F or W. The order of the fields is V gene, CDR3 protein.

V gene: TRBV6-1
CDR3 protein: CASTGGGGNQPQHF

V gene: TRBV6-5
CDR3 protein: CACSTAGVSYNEQFF

V gene: TRBV4-1
CDR3 protein: CASSQGRQTNTEAFF

V gene: TRBV11-3
CDR3 protein: CACSSQTSGREGQFF

V gene: TRBV11-2
CDR3 protein: CASSLGLVSNEQFF

V gene: TRBV28
CDR3 protein: CASSSRTISGANVLTF

V gene: TRBV25-1
CDR3 protein: CASSSRTGTSGANVLTF

V gene: TRBV11-2
CDR3 protein: CANSLESGSASEQFF

V gene: TRBV20-1
CDR3 protein: CSATRDSPLHF

V gene: TRBV10-1
CDR3 protein: CASSERRDYGYTF

V gene: TRBV11-1
CDR3 protein: CASRWAGTGGGELFF

V gene: TRBV28
CDR3 protein: CASIPPQGHTEAFF

V gene: TRBV11-2
CDR3 protein: CASNYGGRTSGNEQYF

V gene: TRBV12-3/TRBV12-4
CDR3 protein: CASSLSGGTGELFF

V gene: TRBV6-5
CDR3 protein: CASSLSEGSGANVLTF

V gene: TRBV7-9
CDR3 protein: CASSPWTQRGEKLFF

V gene: TRBV12-3/TRBV12-4
CDR3 protein: CASSHSTGELFF